This T cell receptor beta chain was recovered during a study of vaccination and CD4 T cells after COVID-19. At the level of the study: Post-vaccination samples were procured at a median of roughly 76 days following dose two (range 14 to 241).

Treatment of the sample: approximately nine-day PBMC culture with coronavirus spike peptide pools or control peptides (ViraFEST assay). The Oncomine TCR Beta short-read assay sequenced DNA from cultured CD4+ T cells. From the PCR reads, TCRdb called clonotypes with MiXCR, one entry per CDR3 protein. The sample has fewer than 20,000 distinct CDR3 sequences, approximately 58% seen once; the top ten hold roughly 30%. The sample holds a few counts of this clonotype. No antigen is known for it. Trimming took off 0 bases at V and 5 bases at J, with 12 bases between the two ends. CDR1 and CDR2 (germline): KGHDR, SFDVKD. There are 15 residues in the CDR3.

The chain couples TRBV24-1 to TRBJ1-2; no clear D. The sequenced sample was cultured CD4+ T cells from blood, obtained after SARS-CoV-2 vaccination. The TCR was taken from a human donor with COVID-19. CDR3 DNA sequence: TGTGCCACCAGTGATTTGGGGGTATTGCGGTATGGCTACACCTTC. Amino acid sequence: CATSDLGVLRYGYTF.